These 14 T cell receptor beta chains were sequenced from one sample in a study of T-cell reconstitution after alpha-beta-depleted transplantation in children. This sample's TCRbeta library carried unique molecular identifier barcodes. TCRdb fed the PCR reads into MiXCR, producing one record per CDR3 protein. The data contain 190,000 or so distinct CDR3 sequences, around 6.8% of them singletons. The material sequenced was PBMCs from the stem cell graft donor, taken from the stem cell graft. The receptors were sampled from a human donor who donated a stem cell graft to a child with Wiskott-Aldrich syndrome.

This clonotype has at least ten counts. The CDR3 sequence: CAWSARDGYEQYF. CDR3 in DNA: TGTGCCTGGAGTGCCCGGGACGGATACGAGCAGTACTTC. The chain employs TRBV30 and TRBJ2-7, with D perhaps assigned TRBD1 or TRBD2 (5 bases each). Trimming stripped 1 base from V and 4 bases from J, with 11 bases between. Germline V lookup: CDR1 GTSNPN, CDR2 SVGIG (reference sequence). The CDR3 runs to 13 residues.

This clonotype was detected ten times or more. The chain combines TRBV29-1 with TRBJ1-1, with D perhaps TRBD1 (6 bases). The CDR3 has 15 amino acids. Germline assignment: CDR1 SQVTM and CDR2 ANQGSEA. V lost 4 bases and J lost 6, with 21 bases in between. The CDR3 DNA sequence: TGCAGCGTTGTAGGGCGAAACAGGGACGGACCTGAAGCTTTCTTT. Its translation is CSVVGRNRDGPEAFF.

This clonotype was counted at least ten times. The chain uses TRBV24-1 and TRBJ2-2, with TRBD2 matching 8 bases. The V segment lost 2 bases and the J segment 1 base; nucleotides outside the gene matches: 5. The CDR3 is 17 amino acids. Germline CDR1 and CDR2: KGHDR and SFDVKD. The CDR3 region has the DNA TGTGCCACCAGTGATTCCCGGGGACTAGGGAACACCGGGGAGCTGTTTTTT. Protein sequence: CATSDSRGLGNTGELFF.

The gene calls are TRBV5-1 and TRBJ2-1; 9 nucleotides line up with TRBD2. Germline CDR1 is SGHRS and CDR2 is YFSETQ. Unmatched junction bases numbered 7, after V lost 4 bases and J lost 8 bases. The CDR3 totals 14 residues. The CDR3 loop is CASSLGTSPDEQFF. CDR3 coding DNA: TGCGCCAGCAGCCTCGGGACTAGCCCCGATGAGCAGTTCTTC.

Ten or more counts support this clonotype. V is TRBV12-3 or TRBV12-4 and J is TRBJ1-1, with a tentative D call TRBD1 (5 bases). Trimming pared 3 bases from V and 4 bases from J, leaving 9 bases between. This CDR3 has 13 amino acids. CDR3 residues: CASSFWGGTEAFF. DNA for the CDR3: TGTGCCAGCAGTTTCTGGGGCGGCACTGAAGCTTTCTTT.

The genes are TRBV9 and TRBJ2-4; D unresolved. Trimming pared 6 bases from V and 8 bases from J, leaving 15 bases between. Germline CDR1 is SGDLS and CDR2 is YYNGEE. This CDR3 spans 13 amino acids. The CDR3 nucleotides are TGTGCCAGCAACGATGGACGTGACGACATTCAGTACTTC. Its protein product is CASNDGRDDIQYF.

The chain recombines TRBV2 with TRBJ2-2; D gene ambiguous. Germline lookup yields CDR1 SNHLY and CDR2 FYNNEI. V was shortened by 6 bases and J by 4 bases, with 9 bases between the two germline ends. The CDR3 is made up of 13 amino acids. This chain's CDR3 is CASRYTSTGELFF. The DNA for the CDR3 is TGTGCCAGCAGGTACACAAGCACCGGGGAGCTGTTTTTT.

This clonotype has at least ten counts. This chain connects TRBV20-1 to TRBJ2-2, with TRBD1 identical over 8 bases. The germline CDR1 and CDR2 sequences are DFQATT and SNEGSKA (reference sequence). With V trimmed by 2 bases and J by 1 base, 6 bases remained unmatched. The CDR3 has 16 amino acids. In nucleotides, the CDR3 is TGCAGTGCTAGACTACCGGACAGGGTGAACACCGGGGAGCTGTTTTTT. Its protein product is CSARLPDRVNTGELFF.

This clonotype occurred many times. This chain links TRBV20-1 with TRBJ1-4; 9 nucleotides align to TRBD1. The J segment lost 7 bases and the V segment lost 7 bases, leaving 4 bases of the junction unmatched. The CDR3 runs to 12 residues. Germline assignment: CDR1 DFQATT and CDR2 SNEGSKA (reference sequence). This chain's CDR3 is CSVRTGAEKLFF. For the CDR3, the DNA is TGCAGTGTTCGGACAGGGGCTGAAAAACTGTTTTTT.

This clonotype was observed many times. This chain joins TRBV6-5 and TRBJ2-1, with TRBD1 matching 8 bases. Germline CDR1 reads MNHEY; CDR2 reads SVGAGI. CDR3 length equals 15 residues. Trimming at V came to 5 bases and at J to 5 bases, leaving 8 bases not matched to a gene. CDR3 nucleotide sequence: TGTGCCAGCAGTACAGGACAGGGTTTGGACAATGAGCAGTTCTTC. Translation gives CASSTGQGLDNEQFF.

This clonotype has at least ten counts. The CDR3 sequence is CASSLVLSPIGFNEQFF. CDR3 nucleotide sequence: TGTGCCAGCAGCTTGGTTCTTTCCCCAATAGGGTTCAATGAGCAGTTCTTC. The chain joins TRBV5-6 to TRBJ2-1; D remains unclear. There are 17 residues in the CDR3. Trimming left V 0 bases short and J 6 bases short, with 19 bases between. From germline, CDR1 is SGHDT and CDR2 YYEEEE. The complete variable domain, with remaining parts taken from reference TRBV5-6 and TRBJ2-1, reads DAGVTQSPTHLIKTRGQQVTLRCSPKSGHDTVSWYQQALGQGPQFIFQYYEEEERQRGNFPDRFSGHQFPNYSSELNVNALLLGDSALYLCASSLVLSPIGFNEQFFGPGTRLTVL.

This clonotype was recorded at least ten times. The gene calls are TRBV7-2 and TRBJ2-5; 9 bases line up with TRBD2. V dropped 7 bases and J dropped 9; count of bases not matched to a gene: 12. There are 14 residues in the CDR3. Germline V CDR1 and CDR2: SGHTA, FQGNSA. The CDR3 DNA follows: TGTGCCAGCAACTCAATTAGCGGGAGTAGGGCCCAGTACTTC. Protein sequence: CASNSISGSRAQYF.

This clonotype was found a few times. The rearrangement links TRBV9 to TRBJ1-2; D is perhaps TRBD1 (6 bases). The CDR3 consists of 16 residues. V shed 3 bases and J shed 8 bases, with 23 bases lying between them. Germline CDR1 reads SGDLS; CDR2 reads YYNGEE. The CDR3: CASSAAQGQGVKGYTF. CDR3 coding DNA: TGTGCCAGCAGCGCCGCGCAGGGGCAGGGTGTTAAAGGCTACACCTTC.

This clonotype was seen only a few times. V usage is TRBV30 and J usage is TRBJ1-2, with D possibly matching TRBD1 (5 bases). Trimming removed 2 bases at V and 5 bases at J, with 9 bases between. From germline, CDR1 is GTSNPN and CDR2 SVGIG (reference sequence). This CDR3 region has 12 residues. The CDR3 DNA is TGTGCCTGGAGTCCTGACAGATATGGCTACACCTTC. The encoded protein is CAWSPDRYGYTF.